The 10 T cell receptor beta chains below were found in one sample sequenced in a study of T-cell memory formation after mild COVID-19. A single record per CDR3 protein comes from TCRdb applying MiXCR to the 5' RACE reads. Altogether hundreds of thousands of distinct CDR3 sequences are present, more than 15% being singletons, with the ten largest covering around 13%. Sequencing was carried out using PBMCs or a T cell subset sorted from them (not recorded which). The receptor set was obtained from an adult woman who had mild COVID-19 (a few samples of this study predate the infection). Cell type and time point are not known.

In this sample, this clonotype turned up a few times. The chain is built from TRBV5-1 and TRBJ2-3, with D uncertain. This CDR3 comprises 15 residues. V dropped 0 bases and J dropped 4 bases, with 12 bases sitting between them. Germline V CDR1 and CDR2: SGHRS, YFSETQ. CDR3 coding DNA: TGCGCCAGCAGCTTGGTTCAAGGGTCACCAGATACGCAGTATTTT. This gives the protein CASSLVQGSPDTQYF.

The sample holds one count of this clonotype. The chain carries TRBV6-5 and TRBJ1-2; tentatively, D is TRBD1 (5 bases). The CDR3 totals 13 residues. Germline CDR1 and CDR2: MNHEY and SVGAGI. V shed 2 bases and J shed 6 bases, with 10 bases lying between them. This CDR3 is CASSYKGPHGYTF. CDR3 coding DNA: TGTGCCAGCAGTTACAAGGGGCCCCATGGCTACACCTTC.

The rearrangement joins TRBV7-9 to TRBJ2-2; D may be TRBD2 (5 bases). The V gene lost 5 bases and the J gene lost 3 bases, with 16 bases spanning the gap. In germline, CDR1 is SEHNR, CDR2 FQNEAQ (reference sequence). The CDR3 is made up of 16 amino acids. The CDR3 DNA reads as TGTGCCAGCAGCCCCCCCCGTACCGGGGACACCGGGGAGCTGTTTTTT. It specifies CASSPPRTGDTGELFF.

The rearrangement links TRBV7-6 to TRBJ2-7; 10 bases map to TRBD2. Looked up from germline, CDR1 is SGHVS and CDR2 is FNYEAQ. J gave up 5 bases and V 1 base, and 2 bases lay outside the gene matches. The length of the CDR3 is 14 residues. The CDR3 spells CASSLEGTSDEQYF. CDR3 in DNA: TGTGCCAGCAGCTTAGAGGGGACTAGCGACGAGCAGTACTTC. Variable domain in full (rest from reference TRBV7-6 and TRBJ2-7): GAGVSQSPRYKVTKRGQDVALRCDPISGHVSLYWYRQALGQGPEFLTYFNYEAQQDKSGLPNDRFSAERPEGSISTLTIQRTEQRDSAMYRCASSLEGTSDEQYFGPGTRLTVT.

This CDR3 is CASSYGTASTDTQYF. DNA of the CDR3: TGTGCCAGCAGTTACGGGACTGCTAGCACAGATACGCAGTATTTT. The V and J genes are TRBV6-6 and TRBJ2-3; TRBD2 is a possible D gene (6 bases). Trimming took off 2 bases at V and 0 bases at J, with 9 bases between the two ends. This CDR3 contains 15 residues. Germline loops: CDR1 MNHNY, CDR2 SVGAGI (reference sequence).

The chain has TRBV30 and TRBJ1-2, with D unresolved. V was cut by 0 bases and J by 8 bases, with 16 bases left in between. There are 14 residues in the CDR3. The germline CDR1 and CDR2 sequences are GTSNPN and SVGIG (reference sequence). CDR3 DNA: TGTGCCTGGAGTGTGATTTGGGGAGGAGAAGGCTACACCTTC. As protein: CAWSVIWGGEGYTF.

The table lists this clonotype with many counts. This sequence joins TRBV12-3 or TRBV12-4 and TRBJ2-2; maybe TRBD2 (6 bases). V gave up 10 bases and J gave up 4 bases, with 16 bases separating them. The CDR3 length is 14 residues. CDR3 coding DNA: TGTGCCACCCGGTCCAGGCGGGGCACCGGGGAGCTGTTTTTT. Its translation: CATRSRRGTGELFF.

The CDR3 reads CAPRGRLYNEQFF. The DNA of the CDR3 is TGTGCCCCTAGGGGCAGACTCTACAATGAGCAGTTCTTC. The genes are TRBV6-5 and TRBJ2-1, with a tentative D call TRBD1 (5 bases). V lost 11 bases, J lost 3 bases, and 14 bases lay in between. CDR1 and CDR2 from the germline V gene are MNHEY and SVGAGI. This CDR3 spans 13 amino acids.

V gene TRBV30 combines with J gene TRBJ2-1, with D unclear. The germline V gene has CDR1 GTSNPN and CDR2 SVGIG (reference sequence). CDR3 length: 13 amino acids. Trimming took 2 bases from V and 3 from J, leaving 8 bases between them. CDR3 DNA: TGTGCCTGGAGTTTTGGGCACTACAATGAGCAGTTCTTC. Protein: CAWSFGHYNEQFF.

The rearrangement links TRBV4-2 to TRBJ2-7, with 7 bases aligning to TRBD1. After removal of 7 bases from V and 2 bases from J, the junction contained 14 bases not matched to a gene. Germline V gene sequence: CDR1 LGHNA, CDR2 YNFKEQ. This CDR3 spans 16 amino acids. The CDR3 spells CASTAGDSTGTYEQYF. Here the CDR3 DNA reads TGTGCCAGCACCGCAGGGGACAGCACCGGTACCTACGAGCAGTACTTC.